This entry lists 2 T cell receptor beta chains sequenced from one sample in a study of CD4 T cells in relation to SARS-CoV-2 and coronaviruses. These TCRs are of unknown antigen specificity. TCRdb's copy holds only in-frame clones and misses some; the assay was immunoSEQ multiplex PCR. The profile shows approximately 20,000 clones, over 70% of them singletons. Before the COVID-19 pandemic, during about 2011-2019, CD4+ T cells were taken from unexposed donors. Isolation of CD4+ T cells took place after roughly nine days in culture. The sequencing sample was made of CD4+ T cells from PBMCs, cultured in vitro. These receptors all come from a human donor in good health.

The CDR3 nucleotides read TGTGCCAGCAGCTTTTTGGGACAGCCGAACACTGAAGCTTTCTTT. This codes for CASSFLGQPNTEAFF. This sequence joins TRBV7-9 and TRBJ1-1; 7 bases are shared with TRBD1. The CDR3 runs 15 residues. V lost 3 bases and J lost 1; bases outside the gene matches: 5. The germline V gene has CDR1 SEHNR and CDR2 FQNEAQ (reference sequence). The full variable domain, its missing parts supplied by reference TRBV7-9 and TRBJ1-1, is DTGVSQNPRHKITKRGQNVTFRCDPISEHNRLYWYRQTLGQGPEFLTYFQNEAQLEKSRLLSDRFSAERPKGSFSTLEIQRTEQGDSAMYLCASSFLGQPNTEAFFGQGTRLTVV.

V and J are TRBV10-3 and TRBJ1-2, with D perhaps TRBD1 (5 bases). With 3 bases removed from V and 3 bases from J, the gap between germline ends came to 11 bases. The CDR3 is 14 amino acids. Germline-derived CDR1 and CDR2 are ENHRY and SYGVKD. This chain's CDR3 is CAISDWVGDYGYTF. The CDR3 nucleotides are TGTGCCATCAGTGACTGGGTGGGGGACTATGGCTACACCTTC.